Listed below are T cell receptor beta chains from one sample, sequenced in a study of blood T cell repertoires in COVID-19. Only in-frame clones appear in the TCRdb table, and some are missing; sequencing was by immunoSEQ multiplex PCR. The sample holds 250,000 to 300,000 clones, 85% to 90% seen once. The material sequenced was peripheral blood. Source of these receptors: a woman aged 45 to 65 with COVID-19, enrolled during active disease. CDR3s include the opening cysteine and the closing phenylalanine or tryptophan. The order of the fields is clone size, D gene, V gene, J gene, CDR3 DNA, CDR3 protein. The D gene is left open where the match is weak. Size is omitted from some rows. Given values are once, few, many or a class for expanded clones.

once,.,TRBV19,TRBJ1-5,TGTGCCAGTAGTATGGACCCCGGGAGCTTTTCAGCCCAGCATTTT,CASSMDPGSFSAQHF
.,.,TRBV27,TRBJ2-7,TGTGCCAGCAGTCTCAGGGGCCCAGCCTACGAGCAGTACTTC,CASSLRGPAYEQYF
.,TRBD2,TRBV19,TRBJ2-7,TGTGCCAGTAGTTCCCCTCGCCGGGAGGCGTACGAGCAGTACTTC,CASSSPRREAYEQYF
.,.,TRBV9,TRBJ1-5,TGTGCCAGCAGCGCCAGCGGGGGGCACGGTCAGCCCCAGCATTTT,CASSASGGHGQPQHF
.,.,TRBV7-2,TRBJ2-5,TGTGCCAGCAGCTTAGTCGAAGGGGCAGAGACCCAGTACTTC,CASSLVEGAETQYF
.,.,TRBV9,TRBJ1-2,TGTGCCAGCAGCTCAGCACAGGACTATGGCTACACCTTC,CASSSAQDYGYTF
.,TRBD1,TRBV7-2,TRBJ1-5,TGTGCCAGCAGCTTCCGACAGGGGAACGTGCAGCCCCAGCATTTT,CASSFRQGNVQPQHF
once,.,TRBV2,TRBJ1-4,TGTGCCAGCAGATCGGGACTTTTAGCTAATGAAAAACTGTTTTTT,CASRSGLLANEKLFF
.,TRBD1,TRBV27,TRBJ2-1,TGTGCCAGCCGGGGACAGGGGAACGGTGAGCAGTTCTTC,CASRGQGNGEQFF
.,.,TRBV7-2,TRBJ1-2,TGTGCCAGCAGCTTAGAGGTAGCGGGGGCCAGTGGCTACACCTTC,CASSLEVAGASGYTF
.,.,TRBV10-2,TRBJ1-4,TGCGCCAGCAGTGAGTCCGGAGGGGACAATGAAAAACTGTTTTTT,CASSESGGDNEKLFF
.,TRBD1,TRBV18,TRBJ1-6,TGTGCCAGCTCACCAACGGGACAGGGTTATAATTCACCCCTCCACTTT,CASSPTGQGYNSPLHF
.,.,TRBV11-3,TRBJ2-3,TGTGCCAGCAGGTCCCAGGGCAGCACAGATACGCAGTATTTT,CASRSQGSTDTQYF
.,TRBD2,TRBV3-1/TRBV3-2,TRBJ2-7,TGTGCCAGCAGCCGACGGACTAGCGGGAGTTGGACCTACGAGCAGTACTTC,CASSRRTSGSWTYEQYF
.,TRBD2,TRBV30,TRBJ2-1,TGTGCCTGGAGTGGGGGACTAGGGACTTACAATGAGCAGTTCTTC,CAWSGGLGTYNEQFF
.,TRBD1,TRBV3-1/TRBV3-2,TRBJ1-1,TGTGCCAGCAGCCAATTCGGGGGACAGGAGAGTGAAGCTTTCTTT,CASSQFGGQESEAFF
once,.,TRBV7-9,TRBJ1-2,TGTGCCAGCAGCTTCGACACCCGGAACTATGGCTACACCTTC,CASSFDTRNYGYTF
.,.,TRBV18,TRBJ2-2,TGTGCCAGCTCACCACCGTTACAGGGAGGGACCGGGGAGCTGTTTTTT,CASSPPLQGGTGELFF
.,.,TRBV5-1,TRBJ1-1,TGCGCCAGCAGCAGGGGACAATCGATGAACACTGAAGCTTTCTTT,CASSRGQSMNTEAFF
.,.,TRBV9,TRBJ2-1,TGTGCCAGCAGCGTAGGGGGGGACGCCTACAATGAGCAGTTCTTC,CASSVGGDAYNEQFF
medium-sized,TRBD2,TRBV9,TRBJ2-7,TGTGCCAGCAGCGAGACTAGCCTTCTCGACGAGCAGTACTTC,CASSETSLLDEQYF
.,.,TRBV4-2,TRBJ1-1,TGTGCCAGCAGCCGCGCTGACACACGGCAAGAAGCTTTCTTT,CASSRADTRQEAFF
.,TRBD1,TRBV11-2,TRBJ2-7,TGTGCCAGCAGTCGTCGCGGACAGGGGACTGCCCACGAGCAGTACTTC,CASSRRGQGTAHEQYF